This T cell receptor (beta chain) was profiled in a study of blood T cell repertoires in COVID-19. At the level of the study: Spain, Italy and the United States supplied samples that represented acute and convalescent COVID-19.

Some clones are missing from TCRdb's copy, which holds only in-frame ones; the method was immunoSEQ multiplex PCR. The data hold some 150,000 clones, with under 85% observed a single time. The ends lost 6 bases at V and 5 bases at J; junction bases unmatched: 5. The CDR3 has 13 amino acids. The sequencing input was peripheral blood. V usage is TRBV12-3 or TRBV12-4 and J usage is TRBJ1-2; 8 positions match TRBD1. The TCR originated in a human donor in a cohort sampled during active COVID-19. The CDR3 loop reads CASSLTGVYGYTF. The CDR3 DNA reads as TGTGCCAGCAGCCTGACAGGGGTGTATGGCTACACCTTC.